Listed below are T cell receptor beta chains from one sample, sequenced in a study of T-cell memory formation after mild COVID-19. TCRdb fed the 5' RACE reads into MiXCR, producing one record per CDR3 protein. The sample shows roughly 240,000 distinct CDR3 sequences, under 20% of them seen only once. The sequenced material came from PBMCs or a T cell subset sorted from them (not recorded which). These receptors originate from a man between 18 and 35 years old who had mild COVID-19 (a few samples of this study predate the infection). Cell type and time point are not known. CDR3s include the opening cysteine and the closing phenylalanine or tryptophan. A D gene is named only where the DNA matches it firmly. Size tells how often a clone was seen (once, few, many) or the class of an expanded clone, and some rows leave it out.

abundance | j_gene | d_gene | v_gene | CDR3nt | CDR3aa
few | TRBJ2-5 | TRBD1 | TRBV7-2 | TGTGCCAGCAGTAGAACAGGGGTCCAAGAGACCCAGTACTTC | CASSRTGVQETQYF
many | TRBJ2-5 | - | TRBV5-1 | TGCGCCAGCAGCCTGACAAACCAAGAGACCCAGTACTTC | CASSLTNQETQYF
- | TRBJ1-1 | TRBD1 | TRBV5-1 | TGCGCCAGCAGCTGGCTGGGACAGCCCTCAGAAGCTTTCTTT | CASSWLGQPSEAFF
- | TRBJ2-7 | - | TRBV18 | TGTGCCAGCTCACCCCCGGCGGGGTGGCTCTACGAGCAGTACTTC | CASSPPAGWLYEQYF
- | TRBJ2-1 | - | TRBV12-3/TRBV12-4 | TGTGCCAGCAGTCCAGAGCGAGAGTGGTTCAACAATGAGCAGTTCTTC | CASSPEREWFNNEQFF
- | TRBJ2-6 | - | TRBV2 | TGTGCCAGCAGTACCGGAGGGAAAAACGTCCTGACTTTC | CASSTGGKNVLTF
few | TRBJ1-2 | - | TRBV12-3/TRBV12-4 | TGTGCCAGCAGTTCTACCAGGGGCGATGGCTACACCTTC | CASSSTRGDGYTF
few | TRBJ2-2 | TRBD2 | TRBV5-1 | TGCGCCAGCAGCTTGCCCGGGGGGGTGTCTACCGGGGAGCTGTTTTTT | CASSLPGGVSTGELFF
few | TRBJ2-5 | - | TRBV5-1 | TGCGCCAGCAAGGGTGAGCCCGCACAAGAGACCAAGTACTTC | CASKGEPAQETKYF
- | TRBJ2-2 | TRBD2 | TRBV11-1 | TGTGCCAGCAGCTTGGGGCTAGCGGGAGGCAGCACCGGGGAGCTGTTTTTT | CASSLGLAGGSTGELFF
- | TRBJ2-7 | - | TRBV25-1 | TGTGCCAGCAGTGAGGGCGAGCAGTACTTC | CASSEGEQYF
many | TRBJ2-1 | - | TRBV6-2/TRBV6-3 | TGTGCCAGCAGCTATCCACCCCCCGGGGGTCGCCCCGGTCAGGATGAGCAGTTCTTC | CASSYPPPGGRPGQDEQFF
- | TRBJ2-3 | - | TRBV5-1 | TGCGCCAGCAGCTCACAAGGCCCTAGGACAGATACGCAGTATTTT | CASSSQGPRTDTQYF
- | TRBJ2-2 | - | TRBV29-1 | TGCAGCGTTGAAGAAGGCGTAGATCCACAAGCGAACACCGGGGAGCTGTTTTTT | CSVEEGVDPQANTGELFF
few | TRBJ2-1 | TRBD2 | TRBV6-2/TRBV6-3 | TGTGCCAGCGGGAGGGGACAGTTCTTC | CASGRGQFF
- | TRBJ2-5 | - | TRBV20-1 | TGCAGTGCTAGACTGAGAGAGACCGGTGCTAGACCAGAGACCCAGTACTTC | CSARLRETGARPETQYF
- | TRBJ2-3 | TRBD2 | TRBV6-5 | TGTGCCAGCAGTACACTAGCGGCCCTCACAGATACGCAGTATTTT | CASSTLAALTDTQYF
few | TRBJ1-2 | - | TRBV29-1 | TGCAGCGTTGAAGTCCGGGACTTACGCTATGGCTACACCTTC | CSVEVRDLRYGYTF
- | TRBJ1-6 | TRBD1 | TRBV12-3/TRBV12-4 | TGTGCCAGCAGTTTAGCACAGGGGGGAAGCTATAATTCACCCCTCCACTTT | CASSLAQGGSYNSPLHF
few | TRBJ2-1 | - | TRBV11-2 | TGTGCCAGCAGCTTAGAGGCTCTAGCGGAGCAGTTCTTC | CASSLEALAEQFF
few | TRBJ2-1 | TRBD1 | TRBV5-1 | TGCGCCAGCAGCTTGGCCGGGCAGGGGGCGCTTGGTGAGCAGTTCTTC | CASSLAGQGALGEQFF
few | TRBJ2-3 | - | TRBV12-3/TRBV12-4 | TGTGCCAGCACCATACAGGTTAACACAGATACGCAGTATTTT | CASTIQVNTDTQYF
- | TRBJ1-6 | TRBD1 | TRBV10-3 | TGTGCCAACGCGCCGGGACAGCTATCACCCCTCCACTTT | CANAPGQLSPLHF
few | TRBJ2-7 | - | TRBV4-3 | TGCGCCAGCAGCCAAGAGGGGTGGGCATCTTTCGAGCAGTACTTC | CASSQEGWASFEQYF
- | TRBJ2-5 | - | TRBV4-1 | TGCGCCAGCAGCCAAGTAGCAGGGCTCGAGACCCAGTACTTC | CASSQVAGLETQYF
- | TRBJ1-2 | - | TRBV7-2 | TGTGCCAGCAGCTTATACATTTCCGGGGGGTATGGCTACACCTTC | CASSLYISGGYGYTF
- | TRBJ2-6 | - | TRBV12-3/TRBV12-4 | TGTGCCAGCAGTTCCATTCGAGGGGGGACCGGGGCCAACGTCCTGACTTTC | CASSSIRGGTGANVLTF
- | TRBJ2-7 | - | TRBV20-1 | TGCAGTGCAACCCTCGGGGCCCGGGGCGAGCAGTACTTC | CSATLGARGEQYF
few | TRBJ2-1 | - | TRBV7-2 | TGTGCCAGCAGCTCAGCAGGGCACCATGAGCAGTTCTTC | CASSSAGHHEQFF
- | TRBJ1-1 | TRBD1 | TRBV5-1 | TGCGCCAGCAGCGGATCAGGGGGCATGATGAACACTGAAGCTTTCTTT | CASSGSGGMMNTEAFF
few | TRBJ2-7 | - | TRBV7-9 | TGTGCCAGCAGCTCCAAAGCAGGAAGGATCTACGAGCAGTACTTC | CASSSKAGRIYEQYF
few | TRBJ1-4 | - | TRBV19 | TGTGCCAGTAGTATTTGGGCTAATGAAAAACTGTTTTTT | CASSIWANEKLFF
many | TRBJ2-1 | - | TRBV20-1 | TGCAGTGCTAGAAGGGAGGATGAGCAGTTCTTC | CSARREDEQFF
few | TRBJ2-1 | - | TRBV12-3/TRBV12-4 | TGTGCCAGCAGTTTAATGGGCGGCGGTGAGCAGTTCTTC | CASSLMGGGEQFF
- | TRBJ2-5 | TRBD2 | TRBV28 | TGTGCCAGCAGGCCCGGGGGGTCCCCAGAGACCCAGTACTTC | CASRPGGSPETQYF
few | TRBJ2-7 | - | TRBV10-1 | TGCGCCAGCAGTGGGTACGGGACCTACGAGCAGTACTTC | CASSGYGTYEQYF
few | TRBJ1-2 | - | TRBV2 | TGTGCCAGCCGGATCGGGGCTTTAGGGAATCATGGCTACACCTTC | CASRIGALGNHGYTF
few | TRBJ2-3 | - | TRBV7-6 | TGTGCCAGCAGCTTAACTAAGGGTCGTATACAAGATACGCAGTATTTT | CASSLTKGRIQDTQYF
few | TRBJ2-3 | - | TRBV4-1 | TGCGCCAGCAGCCAAGGGAGGGGGGGAGATACGCAGTATTTT | CASSQGRGGDTQYF
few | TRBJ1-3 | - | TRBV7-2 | TGTGCCAGCGCTCCCCCCAAGTTAAGCTCTGGAAACACCATATATTTT | CASAPPKLSSGNTIYF
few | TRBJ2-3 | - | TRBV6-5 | TGTGCCAGCAGTTACCGAGGGGGTGATACGAATACGCAGTATTTT | CASSYRGGDTNTQYF
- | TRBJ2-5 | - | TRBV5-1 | TGCGCCAGCAGCTGGGGTACGACTAGACAAGAGACCCAGTACTTC | CASSWGTTRQETQYF
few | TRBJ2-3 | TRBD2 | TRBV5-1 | TGCGCCAGCGACCTACTAGCGGGGGGTAATACGCAGTATTTT | CASDLLAGGNTQYF
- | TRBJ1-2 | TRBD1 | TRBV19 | TGTGCCAGTAGTATATCGTCGGACAGGGAGACTGGCTATGGCTACACCTTC | CASSISSDRETGYGYTF
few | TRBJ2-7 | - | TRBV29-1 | TGCAGCGTTGACCGGCCAGGCACCGACGAGCAGTACTTC | CSVDRPGTDEQYF
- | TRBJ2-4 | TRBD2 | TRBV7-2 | TGTGCCAGCAGCCTGGCCGGCGGGGGGGTAAACATTCAGTACTTC | CASSLAGGGVNIQYF
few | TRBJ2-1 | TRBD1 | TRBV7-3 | TGTGCCAGCAGCTCGACAGGGGGTGCTACGAATGAGCAGTTCTTC | CASSSTGGATNEQFF
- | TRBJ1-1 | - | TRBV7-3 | TGTGCCAGCAGCCTCCATCCGGGACAGAACACTGAAGCTTTCTTT | CASSLHPGQNTEAFF
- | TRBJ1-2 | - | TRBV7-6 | TGTGCCAGCAGCCAATTCGAGGGGGGGTCTGGCGGCTACACCTTC | CASSQFEGGSGGYTF
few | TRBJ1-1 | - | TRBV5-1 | TGCGCCAGCAGCTTAAGTGGGGACACTGAAGCTTTCTTT | CASSLSGDTEAFF
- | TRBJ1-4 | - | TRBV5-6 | TGTGCCAGCAGCTTGGCCAGGGCTTACGAAAAACTGTTTTTT | CASSLARAYEKLFF
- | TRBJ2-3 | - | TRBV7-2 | TGTGCCAGCAGCTTAGCGGACCACACAGATACGCAGTATTTT | CASSLADHTDTQYF
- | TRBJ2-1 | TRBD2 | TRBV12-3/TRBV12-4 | TGTGCCAGCAGTTTGCGGGGGGCTAAGGAGCAGTTCTTC | CASSLRGAKEQFF
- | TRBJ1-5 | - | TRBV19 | TGTGCCAGTAGTGCCCTCTGGGGCAATCAGCCCCAGCATTTT | CASSALWGNQPQHF
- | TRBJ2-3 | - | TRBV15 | TGTGCCACCCGCCTCCGGGATGGGACAGATACGCAGTATTTT | CATRLRDGTDTQYF
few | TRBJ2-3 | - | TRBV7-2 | TGTGCCAGCAGCTTAAGGAGGGGGGGCACAGATACGCAGTATTTT | CASSLRRGGTDTQYF
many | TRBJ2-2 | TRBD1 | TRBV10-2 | TGCGCCAGCAGGGACGGACAGGGATCCACCGGGGAGCTGTTTTTT | CASRDGQGSTGELFF
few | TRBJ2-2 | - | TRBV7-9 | TGTGCCAGCAGCTCCACCGAACGGGACACCGGGGAGCTGTTTTTT | CASSSTERDTGELFF